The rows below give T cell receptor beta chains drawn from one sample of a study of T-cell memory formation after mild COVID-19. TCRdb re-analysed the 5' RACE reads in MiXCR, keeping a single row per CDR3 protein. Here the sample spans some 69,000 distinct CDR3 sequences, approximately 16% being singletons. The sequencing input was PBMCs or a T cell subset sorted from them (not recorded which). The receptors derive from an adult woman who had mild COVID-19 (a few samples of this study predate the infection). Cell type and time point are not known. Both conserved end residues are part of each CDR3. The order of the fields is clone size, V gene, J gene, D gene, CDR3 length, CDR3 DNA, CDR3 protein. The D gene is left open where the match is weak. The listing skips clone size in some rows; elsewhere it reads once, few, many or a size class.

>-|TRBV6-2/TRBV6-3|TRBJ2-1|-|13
TGTGCCAGCAGTTACACGGCGGGCCTGGAGCAGTTCTTC
CASSYTAGLEQFF
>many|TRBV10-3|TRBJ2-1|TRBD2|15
TGTGCCATCAGTGATCCGGGCGCAGCGGGGGAGGAGCAGTTCTTC
CAISDPGAAGEEQFF
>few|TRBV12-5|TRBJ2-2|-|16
TGTGCTAGTGGCTCCACCCCCAGGGGAAACACCGGGGAGCTGTTTTTT
CASGSTPRGNTGELFF
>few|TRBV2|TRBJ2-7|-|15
TGTGCCAGCAGTGAACGGAGACAGGAGAACTACGAGCAGTACTTC
CASSERRQENYEQYF
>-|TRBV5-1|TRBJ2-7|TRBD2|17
TGCGCCAGCAGCTTCGGACTAGCGGGGGGTCTTGGATACGAGCAGTACTTC
CASSFGLAGGLGYEQYF
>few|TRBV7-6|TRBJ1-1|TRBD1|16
TGTGCCAGCAGCTCGACAAACAGGGGTCCGAACACTGAAGCTTTCTTT
CASSSTNRGPNTEAFF
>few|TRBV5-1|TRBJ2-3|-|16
TGCGCCAGCAGCAAGTCGGTAGCGGCCCGCACAGATACGCAGTATTTT
CASSKSVAARTDTQYF
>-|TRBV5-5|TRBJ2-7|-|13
TGTGCCAGCAGCTTGAAATGGGGGGACGAGCAGTACTTC
CASSLKWGDEQYF
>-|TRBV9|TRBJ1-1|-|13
TGTGCCAGCAGCGCGGCGGGGAACACTGAAGCTTTCTTT
CASSAAGNTEAFF
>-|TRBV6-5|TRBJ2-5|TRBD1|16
TGTGCCAGCAGTCAACCGTACAGGGGGGAAAAAGAGACCCAGTACTTC
CASSQPYRGEKETQYF
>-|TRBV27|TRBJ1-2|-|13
TGTGCCAGCAGTCGACTCTCCGGGGTTGGCTACACCTTC
CASSRLSGVGYTF
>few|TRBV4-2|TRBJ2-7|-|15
TGTGCCAGCAGCCAAGATCGGGGGGCTACCTACGAGCAGTACTTC
CASSQDRGATYEQYF
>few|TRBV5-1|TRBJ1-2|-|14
TGCGCCAGCAGCTTACACAGCCACCACTTAGGCTACACCTTC
CASSLHSHHLGYTF
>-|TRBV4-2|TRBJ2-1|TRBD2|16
TGTGCCAGCAGCCAGGAGTGGGGACTAGCGGGACAAGAGCAGTTCTTC
CASSQEWGLAGQEQFF
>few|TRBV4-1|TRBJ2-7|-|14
TGCGCCAGCAGCCCCCCTGGGGCAGGCAGCGAGCAGTACTTC
CASSPPGAGSEQYF
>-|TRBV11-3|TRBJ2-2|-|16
TGTGCCAGCAGCGCCAAGAGCCGAGGGTGGACCGGGGAGCTGTTTTTT
CASSAKSRGWTGELFF
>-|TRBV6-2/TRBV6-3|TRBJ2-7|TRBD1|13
TGTGCCATCCCCCGGGACAGGGCCCACGAGCAGTACTTC
CAIPRDRAHEQYF
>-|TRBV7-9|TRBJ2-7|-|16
TGTGCCAGCAGCGCCCGGGGGGCAGGGGTCACCTCCGAGCAGTACTTC
CASSARGAGVTSEQYF